This TCR beta chain was observed in a study of CD8+CD57+ T cells in acquired aplastic anemia. With regard to this clonotype: What it binds is unknown.

Points from the study as a whole: Patients versus controls showed no significant CD8+ Simpson's diversity difference. Patients had roughly 31 CD8+ CDR3 sequences in common with controls (the shared set).

It was genomic DNA that served as the template for profiling TCR beta VDJ and CDR3. TCRdb reanalysed the reads using MiXCR and keeps one entry per CDR3 protein. The sample shows fewer than 250,000 distinct CDR3 sequences, approximately 45% of them seen only once. Patients sequenced had flow cytometry evidence of CD8+CD57+ cell expansion. Each of the patients presented with severe acquired aplastic anemia. The V end was cut by 4 bases, the J end by 6 bases, with 16 bases between. Germline lookup yields CDR1 MGHDK and CDR2 SYGVNS. This CDR3 has 14 amino acids. The sequence was collected from a human donor with aplastic anemia. This rearrangement joins TRBV25-1 to TRBJ2-7; D may match TRBD1 or TRBD2 (6 bases each). The sequenced sample consisted of sorted CD4+, CD8+, or CD8+CD57+ T cells (not recorded which) from PBMCs. This CDR3 is CASSVGGVTSEQYF. CDR3 sequence (DNA): TGTGCCAGCAGTGTGGGGGGCGTTACGAGCGAGCAGTACTTC.